Listed below are T cell receptor beta chains from one sample, sequenced in a study of T cell repertoires in cytomegalovirus infection. TCRdb called the reads again in MiXCR, with one record for every CDR3 protein. The profile shows roughly 720,000 distinct CDR3 sequences, less than 40% of them singletons. Sequenced input: PBMCs. Receptors were obtained from a human donor in good health (CMV status not recorded). Some clones in this sample may be carry-over from other donors' samples. Each CDR3 is given with its conserved first and last residue. D genes are given only for firm matches. The size field is filled for only some rows; it gives once, few, many or a size class.

j_call | d_call | v_call | clone_size | cdr3_aa | cdr3_nt
TRBJ1-5 | - | TRBV12-3/TRBV12-4 | - | CASRANRERQPQHF | TGTGCCAGCAGGGCTAACAGGGAACGACAGCCCCAGCATTTT
TRBJ1-2 | TRBD1 | TRBV27 | few | CASRQYAGQEDFGYTF | TGTGCCAGCAGGCAGTATGCGGGACAGGAGGACTTTGGCTACACCTTC
TRBJ2-7 | TRBD1 | TRBV28 | - | CASGQGPTYEQYF | TGTGCCAGCGGACAGGGTCCGACCTACGAGCAGTACTTC
TRBJ2-5 | - | TRBV12-3/TRBV12-4 | - | CASNGQQETQYF | TGTGCCAGCAACGGGCAACAAGAGACCCAGTACTTC
TRBJ1-6 | - | TRBV12-3/TRBV12-4 | - | CASSLLRQSSYNSPLHF | TGTGCCAGCAGCCTTCTGAGACAGAGCTCCTATAATTCACCCCTCCACTTT
TRBJ2-2 | - | TRBV27 | - | CAISFWANTGELFF | TGTGCCATCAGTTTTTGGGCGAACACCGGGGAGCTGTTTTTT
TRBJ1-1 | TRBD1 | TRBV11-2 | - | CASSSPGQGEAEAFF | TGTGCCAGCAGCTCGCCGGGACAGGGAGAGGCTGAAGCTTTCTTT
TRBJ2-3 | - | TRBV27 | - | CASSLSLQISTDTQYF | TGTGCCAGCAGTTTATCACTACAAATTAGCACAGATACGCAGTATTTT
TRBJ2-7 | - | TRBV5-6 | few | CASSLPGSREQYF | TGTGCCAGCAGCTTGCCGGGGTCCCGAGAGCAGTACTTC
TRBJ1-1 | - | TRBV28 | many | CASSFGLGYENTEAFF | TGTGCCAGCAGTTTCGGGTTAGGTTATGAGAACACTGAAGCTTTCTTT
TRBJ1-1 | - | TRBV2 | few | CASRVQTNTEAFF | TGTGCCAGCAGGGTACAAACGAACACTGAAGCTTTCTTT
TRBJ1-2 | - | TRBV27 | - | CASSSHPTENYGYTF | TGTGCCAGCAGTTCACACCCGACAGAAAACTATGGCTACACCTTC
TRBJ2-3 | - | TRBV24-1 | - | CATSLTGTDTHYF | TGTGCCACCAGCCTGACAGGCACAGATACGCATTATTTT
TRBJ2-2 | - | TRBV7-3 | - | CASSLQGTDTGELFF | TGTGCCAGCAGCTTACAGGGGACGGACACCGGGGAGCTGTTTTTT
TRBJ2-1 | - | TRBV6-1 | - | CASSDPTWDEQFF | TGTGCCAGCAGTGACCCCACATGGGATGAGCAGTTCTTC
TRBJ2-1 | - | TRBV28 | few | CACSSRGLPYNEQFF | TGTGCCTGTAGTAGCCGCGGGCTCCCCTACAATGAGCAGTTCTTC
TRBJ2-3 | TRBD1 | TRBV20-1 | - | CSARKGQGLTDTQYF | TGCAGTGCCAGAAAGGGACAGGGGCTCACAGATACGCAGTATTTT
TRBJ1-3 | - | TRBV10-3 | - | CAIYSGNTIYF | TGTGCCATCTACTCTGGAAACACCATATATTTT
TRBJ2-7 | - | TRBV11-2 | - | CASSSGQLVQYF | TGTGCCAGCAGCTCAGGACAGTTGGTGCAGTACTTC
TRBJ1-1 | - | TRBV2 | - | CASSDDPNTEAFF | TGTGCCAGCAGTGACGATCCGAACACTGAAGCTTTCTTT
TRBJ2-7 | - | TRBV5-1 | - | CASGTGSPYEQYF | TGCGCCAGCGGGACTGGCTCACCCTACGAGCAGTACTTC
TRBJ2-5 | - | TRBV29-1 | - | CSVDLRSQETQYF | TGCAGCGTTGACCTTCGGTCACAAGAGACCCAGTACTTC
TRBJ2-1 | - | TRBV12-3/TRBV12-4 | - | CASSLGPRQFF | TGTGCCAGCAGTTTAGGTCCTCGGCAGTTCTTC
TRBJ2-6 | - | TRBV7-9 | - | CASSLVTVRDSGANVLPF | TGTGCCAGCAGCTTAGTTACTGTCAGGGACTCTGGGGCCAACGTCCTGCCTTTC
TRBJ2-3 | - | TRBV6-6 | few | CASVPRGTDTQYF | TGTGCCAGCGTCCCACGGGGCACAGATACGCAGTATTTT